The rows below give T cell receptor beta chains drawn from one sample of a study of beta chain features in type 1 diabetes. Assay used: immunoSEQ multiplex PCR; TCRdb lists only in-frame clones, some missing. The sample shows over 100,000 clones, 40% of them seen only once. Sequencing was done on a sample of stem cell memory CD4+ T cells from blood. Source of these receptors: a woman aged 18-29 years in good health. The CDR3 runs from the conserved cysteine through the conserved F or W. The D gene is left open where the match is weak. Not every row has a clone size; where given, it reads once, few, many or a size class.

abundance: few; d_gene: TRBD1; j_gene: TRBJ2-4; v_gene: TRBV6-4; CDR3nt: TGTGCCAGCAGTGCCGGGACAGGGGGAACAAACATTCAGTACTTC; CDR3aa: CASSAGTGGTNIQYF
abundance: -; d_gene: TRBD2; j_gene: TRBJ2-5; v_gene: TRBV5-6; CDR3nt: TGTGCCAGCAGACGCACTAGCGGGAGGAGAGGAGAGACCCAGTACTTC; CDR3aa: CASRRTSGRRGETQYF
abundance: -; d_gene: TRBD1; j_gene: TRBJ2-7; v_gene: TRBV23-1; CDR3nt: TGCGCCAGCAGTCACCACGGACAGGGGGATGGCTACGAGCAGTACTTC; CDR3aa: CASSHHGQGDGYEQYF
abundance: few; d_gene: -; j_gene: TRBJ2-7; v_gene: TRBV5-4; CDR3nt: TGTGCCAGCAGCTCGCAGCCGGGACTCTCCTACGAGCAGTACTTC; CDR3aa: CASSSQPGLSYEQYF
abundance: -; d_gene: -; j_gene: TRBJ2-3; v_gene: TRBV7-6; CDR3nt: TGTGCCAGCAGCTTACGGAGGGGTCTGCGCACAGATACGCAGTATTTT; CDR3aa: CASSLRRGLRTDTQYF
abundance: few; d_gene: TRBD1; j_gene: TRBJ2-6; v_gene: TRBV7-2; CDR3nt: TGTGCCAGCAGCTTACAGACAGGGAACAGGGGGGCCAACGTCCTGACTTTC; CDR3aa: CASSLQTGNRGANVLTF
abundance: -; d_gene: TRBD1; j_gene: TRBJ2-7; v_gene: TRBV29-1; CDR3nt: TGCAGCGTCCCGGGACAGGGTGCCTACGAGCAGTACTTC; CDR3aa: CSVPGQGAYEQYF
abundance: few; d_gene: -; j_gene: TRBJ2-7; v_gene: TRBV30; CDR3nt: TGTGCCTGGAGGGGCCCTGCAGGTGATTACGAGCAGTACTTC; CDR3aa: CAWRGPAGDYEQYF
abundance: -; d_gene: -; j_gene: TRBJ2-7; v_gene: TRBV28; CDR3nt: TGTGCCAGCAGTCCTCGAGGGGGGGGGCCCTCCTACGAGCAGTACTTC; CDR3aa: CASSPRGGGPSYEQYF
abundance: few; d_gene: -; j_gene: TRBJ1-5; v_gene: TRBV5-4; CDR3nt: TGTGCCAGCAGCTTGGGCGGGGTGAGTCAGCCCCAGCATTTT; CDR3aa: CASSLGGVSQPQHF
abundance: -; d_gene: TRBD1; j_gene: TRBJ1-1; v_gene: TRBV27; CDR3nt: TGTGCCAGCAGACTTTGGACAGGATTGAACACTGAAGCTTTCTTT; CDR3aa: CASRLWTGLNTEAFF
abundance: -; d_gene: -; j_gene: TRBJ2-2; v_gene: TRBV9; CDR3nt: TGTGCCAGCAGCCCACGGGGTCGGGCCGGGGAGCTGTTTTTT; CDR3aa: CASSPRGRAGELFF
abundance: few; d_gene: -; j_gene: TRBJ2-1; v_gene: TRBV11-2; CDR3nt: TGTGCCAGCAGCTTAGGGGCCAATGAGCAGTTCTTC; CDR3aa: CASSLGANEQFF
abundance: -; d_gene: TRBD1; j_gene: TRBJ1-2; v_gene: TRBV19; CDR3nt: TGTGCCAGTAGTACCACGGGACAGTCCTATGGCTACACCTTC; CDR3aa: CASSTTGQSYGYTF
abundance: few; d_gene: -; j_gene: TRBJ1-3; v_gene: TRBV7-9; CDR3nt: TGTGCCAGCAGCTCAGAGGCATCTGGAAACACCATATATTTT; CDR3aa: CASSSEASGNTIYF
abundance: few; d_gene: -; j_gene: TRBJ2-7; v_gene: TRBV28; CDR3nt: TGTGCCAGCACCGTCTCTAGCGTTAACTACGAGCAGTACTTC; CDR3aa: CASTVSSVNYEQYF
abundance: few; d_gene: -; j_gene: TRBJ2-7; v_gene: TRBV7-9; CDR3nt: TGTGCCACCACCCTAGCACAGAGCCACTCCTACGAGCAGTACTTC; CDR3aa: CATTLAQSHSYEQYF
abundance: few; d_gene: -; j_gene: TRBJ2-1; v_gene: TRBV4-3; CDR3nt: TGCGCCAGCAGCCAAGGTCGGCTGGAGGGGAATGAGCAGTTCTTC; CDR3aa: CASSQGRLEGNEQFF
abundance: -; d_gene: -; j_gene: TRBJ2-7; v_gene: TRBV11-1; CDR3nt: TGTGCCAGCAGCCTCCTCCTCGGGGAGCAGTACTTC; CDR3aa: CASSLLLGEQYF
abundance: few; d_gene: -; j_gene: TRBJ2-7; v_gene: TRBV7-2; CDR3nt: TGTGCCAGCAGCTTAGCGCGGAGCCCAGACTACGAGCAGTACTTC; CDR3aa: CASSLARSPDYEQYF